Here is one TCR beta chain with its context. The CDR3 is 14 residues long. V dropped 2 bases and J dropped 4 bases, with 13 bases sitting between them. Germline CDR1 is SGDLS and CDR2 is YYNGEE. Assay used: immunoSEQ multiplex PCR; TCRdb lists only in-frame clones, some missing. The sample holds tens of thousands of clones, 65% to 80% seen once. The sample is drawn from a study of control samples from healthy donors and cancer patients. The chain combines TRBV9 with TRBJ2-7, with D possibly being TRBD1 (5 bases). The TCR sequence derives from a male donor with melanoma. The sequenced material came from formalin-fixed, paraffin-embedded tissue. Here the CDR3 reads CASSVDTPRYEQYF. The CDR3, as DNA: TGTGCCAGCAGCGTGGACACTCCAAGGTACGAGCAGTACTTC.